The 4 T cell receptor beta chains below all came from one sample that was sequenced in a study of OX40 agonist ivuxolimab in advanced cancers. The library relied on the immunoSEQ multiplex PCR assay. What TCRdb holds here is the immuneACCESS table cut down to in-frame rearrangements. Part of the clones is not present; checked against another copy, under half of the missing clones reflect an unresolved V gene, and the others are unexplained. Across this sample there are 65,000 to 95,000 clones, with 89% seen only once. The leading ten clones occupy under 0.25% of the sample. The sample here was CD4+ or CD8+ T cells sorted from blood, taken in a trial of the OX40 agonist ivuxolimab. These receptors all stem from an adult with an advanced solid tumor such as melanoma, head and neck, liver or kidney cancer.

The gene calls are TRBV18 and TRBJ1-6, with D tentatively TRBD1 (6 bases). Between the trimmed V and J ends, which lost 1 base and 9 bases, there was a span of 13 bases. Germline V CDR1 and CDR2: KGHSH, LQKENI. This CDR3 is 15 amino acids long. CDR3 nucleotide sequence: TGTGCCAGCTCACCACTCAGGACAGAGGGTTCACCCCTCCACTTT. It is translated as CASSPLRTEGSPLHF.

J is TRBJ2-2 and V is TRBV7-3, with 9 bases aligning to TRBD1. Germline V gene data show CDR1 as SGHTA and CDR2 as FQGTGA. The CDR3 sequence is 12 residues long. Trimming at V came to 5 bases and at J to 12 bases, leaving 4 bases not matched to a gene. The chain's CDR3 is CASSRDREKLFF. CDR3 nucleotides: TGTGCCAGCAGCCGGGACAGGGAAAAGCTGTTTTTT.

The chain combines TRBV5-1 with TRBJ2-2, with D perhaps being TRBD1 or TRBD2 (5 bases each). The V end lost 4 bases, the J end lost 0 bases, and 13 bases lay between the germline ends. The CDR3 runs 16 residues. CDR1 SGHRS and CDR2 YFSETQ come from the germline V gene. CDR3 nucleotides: TGCGCCAGCAGCCCTGAGCCGGGACCGAACACCGGGGAGCTGTTTTTT. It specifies CASSPEPGPNTGELFF. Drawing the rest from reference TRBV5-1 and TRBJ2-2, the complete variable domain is KAGVTQTPRYLIKTRGQQVTLSCSPISGHRSVSWYQQTPGQGLQFLFEYFSETQRNKGNFPGRFSGRQFSNSRSEMNVSTLELGDSALYLCASSPEPGPNTGELFFGEGSRLTVL.

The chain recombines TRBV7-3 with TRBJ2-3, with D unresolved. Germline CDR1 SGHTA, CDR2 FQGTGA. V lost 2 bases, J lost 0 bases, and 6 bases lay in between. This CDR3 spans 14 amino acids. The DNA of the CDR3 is TGTGCCAGCAGCTTAGCTGCTAGCACAGATACGCAGTATTTT. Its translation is CASSLAASTDTQYF. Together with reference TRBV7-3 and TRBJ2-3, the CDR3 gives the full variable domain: GAGVSQTPSNKVTEKGKYVELRCDPISGHTALYWYRQSLGQGPEFLIYFQGTGAADDSGLPNDRFFAVRPEGSVSTLKIQRTERGDSAVYLCASSLAASTDTQYFGPGTRLTVL.